Listed below are T cell receptor beta chains from one sample, sequenced in a study of long-term antiretroviral therapy in people with HIV. The table came from immunoSEQ multiplex PCR; TCRdb's copy has only in-frame clones and leaves some out. The sample shows 10,000 to 15,000 clones, around three quarters of them seen only once. Sequenced material: unsorted PBMCs, taken 0.8 years before starting antiretroviral therapy. The receptor set was obtained from a woman aged 40 to 49 with HIV. Each CDR3 is given with its conserved first and last residue. A D gene is named only where the DNA matches it firmly. For some rows the clone size is stated as once, few or many, or as a class when expanded; others skip it.

clone size,J gene,D gene,V gene,CDR3 protein,CDR3 DNA
.,TRBJ2-1,TRBD2,TRBV7-3,CASSFTSGTRNEQFF,TGTGCCAGCAGCTTCACTAGCGGGACGCGCAATGAGCAGTTCTTC
.,TRBJ2-5,.,TRBV7-2,CASSLGGARTQETQYF,TGTGCCAGCAGCTTAGGAGGGGCGCGGACCCAAGAGACCCAGTACTTC
.,TRBJ1-2,.,TRBV7-9,CASSLVAGNYGYTF,TGTGCCAGCAGCTTAGTTGCGGGGAACTATGGCTACACCTTC
.,TRBJ1-3,.,TRBV15,CATSREGVLNTIYF,TGTGCCACCAGCAGAGAAGGAGTCCTCAACACCATATATTTT
.,TRBJ2-5,.,TRBV14,CASSRDWQGKSQETQYF,TGTGCCAGCAGCCGCGACTGGCAGGGAAAAAGCCAAGAGACCCAGTACTTC
.,TRBJ2-3,TRBD1,TRBV4-1,CASSQARNGYGTGESTQYF,TGCGCCAGCAGCCAAGCCCGTAACGGCTACGGGACAGGGGAAAGTACGCAGTATTTT
.,TRBJ2-5,.,TRBV6-1,CASSVRVTETQYF,TGTGCCAGCAGTGTTAGGGTAACAGAGACCCAGTACTTC
.,TRBJ2-7,TRBD1,TRBV11-2,CASSYDRVYEQYF,TGTGCCAGCAGCTACGACAGGGTCTACGAGCAGTACTTC
.,TRBJ1-5,.,TRBV19,CASRLFNQPQHF,TGTGCCAGTAGACTTTTCAATCAGCCCCAGCATTTT
.,TRBJ2-1,.,TRBV10-3,CAISESLGEQFF,TGTGCCATCAGTGAGTCCCTGGGTGAGCAGTTCTTC
.,TRBJ2-1,.,TRBV5-1,CASSWAMGFEQFF,TGCGCCAGCAGCTGGGCTATGGGTTTTGAGCAGTTCTTC
.,TRBJ2-7,.,TRBV15,CATSRDLWAGGRDEQYF,TGTGCCACCAGCAGAGATCTCTGGGCGGGCGGACGGGACGAGCAGTACTTC
once,TRBJ1-1,.,TRBV25-1,CASSPTTGTQAFF,TGTGCCAGCAGCCCTACCACAGGGACTCAAGCTTTCTTT
.,TRBJ2-1,.,TRBV6-1,CASSEWNEQFF,TGTGCCAGCAGTGAGTGGAATGAGCAGTTCTTC
.,TRBJ2-4,.,TRBV5-6,CASSLRGSVHIQYF,TGTGCCAGCAGCTTGAGGGGGAGCGTGCACATTCAGTACTTC
few,TRBJ2-5,TRBD2,TRBV5-4,CASSLGTSVEVSETQYF,TGTGCCAGCAGCTTGGGGACTAGCGTGGAAGTCTCAGAGACCCAGTACTTC
.,TRBJ1-2,.,TRBV18,CASSPSPQGGVDHGYTF,TGTGCCAGCTCACCATCACCTCAGGGAGGGGTAGACCATGGCTACACCTTC
.,TRBJ2-1,.,TRBV7-9,CASSLDEHNEQFF,TGTGCCAGCAGCTTAGATGAGCACAATGAGCAGTTCTTC
.,TRBJ2-6,TRBD1,TRBV5-4,CASSWGQGMAGANVLTF,TGTGCCAGCAGCTGGGGACAGGGGATGGCTGGGGCCAACGTCCTGACTTTC
.,TRBJ1-1,TRBD1,TRBV4-1,CASSHAEGQGTTEAFF,TGCGCCAGCAGCCATGCTGAAGGACAGGGGACGACTGAAGCTTTCTTT
.,TRBJ2-2,.,TRBV19,CATADKPNTGELFF,TGTGCCACCGCGGACAAGCCGAACACCGGGGAGCTGTTTTTT
.,TRBJ2-7,TRBD2,TRBV27,CASRPGGKLTYEQYF,TGTGCCAGCAGGCCCGGGGGGAAACTAACCTACGAGCAGTACTTC
few,TRBJ2-2,.,TRBV5-1,CASRPTGSVQSGELFF,TGCGCCAGCAGGCCTACAGGGTCTGTTCAGTCCGGGGAGCTGTTTTTT
.,TRBJ1-2,.,TRBV5-4,CASSLDSRTYGYTF,TGTGCCAGCAGCTTGGACTCCCGAACCTATGGCTACACCTTC
.,TRBJ1-4,.,TRBV5-4,CASSLAGGNEKLFF,TGTGCCAGCAGCTTGGCGGGCGGGAATGAAAAACTGTTTTTT
few,TRBJ2-7,.,TRBV9,CASSVGVTYEQYF,TGTGCCAGCAGCGTAGGAGTAACCTACGAGCAGTACTTC
.,TRBJ2-1,.,TRBV10-3,CATKYSDVYNEQFF,TGTGCCACCAAGTATTCGGATGTCTACAATGAGCAGTTCTTC
.,TRBJ2-5,.,TRBV19,CASSLGQGGETQYF,TGTGCCAGTAGTCTAGGACAGGGAGGGGAGACCCAGTACTTC